This T cell receptor (beta chain) was recorded in a study of blood T cell repertoires in COVID-19. As for the study in general: PBMCs, B-cell-depleted T cells, or T cells provided the cDNA or gDNA that made up the material.

The CDR3 runs 13 residues. Germline V gives CDR1 WSHSY, CDR2 SAAADI. V lost 5 bases and J lost 3, with 11 bases in between. Original processing notes: Amplifying reference gene primers gave estimates of nucleated cell counts. Data came from immunoSEQ multiplex PCR; TCRdb stores just in-frame clones and leaves some out. V and J calls and clone size come straight from that table; D and trimming were deduced from the DNA. Of hundreds of thousands of clones listed, just under 85% are singletons. The chain combines TRBV10-2 with TRBJ2-7, with a possible D match to TRBD2 (6 bases). The sample comprised peripheral blood. This sequence originates from a woman between 45 and 65 years old with active or convalescent COVID-19. The CDR3 DNA follows: TGCGCCAGCAGTCCGGGACTCGTCTACGAGCAGTACTTC. Translation: CASSPGLVYEQYF.